The T cell receptor beta chain described here comes from a study of shared clonotypes between healthy human individuals. The study's findings and limits: Although depth was large, rarefaction showed that sequencing of the sorted subsets was incomplete. In contrast to clonotypes shared by all four donors, non-shared clonotypes had lower generation probabilities.

The protocol was immunoSEQ multiplex PCR, while the TCRdb copy is restricted to in-frame clones and leaves out a portion. Altogether some 2,000,000 clones are present, 85% to 95% being singletons, with the ten largest covering 0.13%. Concerning this clone: Its target is not known.

The sequenced sample consisted of naive CD4+ T cells sorted from blood. Subset given: CD45RA+ positively selected. The TCR comes from a man in his late teens or twenties in good health.

CDR3 bases: TGTGCCATCAGTGAAAGGGACAGGACCCACTATGGCTACACCTTC. It translates to CAISERDRTHYGYTF. This chain links TRBV10-3 with TRBJ1-2; 8 positions match TRBD1. The ends lost 3 bases at V and 3 bases at J; junction bases unmatched: 6. The CDR3 runs to 15 residues. Germline values: CDR1 ENHRY, CDR2 SYGVKD.